This TCR beta chain was identified in a study of blood T cell repertoires in COVID-19. The wider study: COVID-19 samples from acute and convalescent phases originated in the United States, Italy and Spain. Nucleic acid was either cDNA or gDNA, and it came from T cells, B-cell-depleted T cells, or PBMCs.

The CDR3 spans 13 residues. V shed 5 bases and J shed 6 bases, with 8 bases lying between them. As processed by the authors: Estimates of nucleated cell counts were drawn from the amplification of reference gene primers. Assay used: immunoSEQ multiplex PCR; TCRdb lists only in-frame clones, some missing. V and J calls and clone size are as listed in that table; D and trimming were resolved from the DNA. The data hold about 190,000 clones, with less than 90% observed a single time. A few counts support this clone. The chain uses TRBV12-3 or TRBV12-4 and TRBJ1-6; the D is unclear. Source material: peripheral blood. This receptor was taken from a man aged 30 to 45 with acute or convalescent COVID-19. CDR3 region: CASSDSFNSPLHF. For the CDR3, the DNA is TGTGCCAGCAGTGATAGCTTTAATTCACCCCTCCACTTT.